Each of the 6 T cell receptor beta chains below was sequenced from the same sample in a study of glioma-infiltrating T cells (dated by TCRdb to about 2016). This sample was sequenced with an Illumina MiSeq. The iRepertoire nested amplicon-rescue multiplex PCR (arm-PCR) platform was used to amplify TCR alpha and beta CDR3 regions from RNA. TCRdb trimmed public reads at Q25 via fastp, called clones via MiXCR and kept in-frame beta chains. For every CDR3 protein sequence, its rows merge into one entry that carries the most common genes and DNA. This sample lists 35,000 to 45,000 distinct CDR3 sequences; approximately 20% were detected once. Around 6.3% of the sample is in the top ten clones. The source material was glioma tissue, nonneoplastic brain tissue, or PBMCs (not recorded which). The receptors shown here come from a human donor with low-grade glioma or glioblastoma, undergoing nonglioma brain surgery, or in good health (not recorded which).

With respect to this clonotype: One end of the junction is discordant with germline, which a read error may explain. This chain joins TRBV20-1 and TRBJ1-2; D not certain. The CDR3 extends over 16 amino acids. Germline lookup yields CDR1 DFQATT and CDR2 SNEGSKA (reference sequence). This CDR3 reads CGASTLPDPIPYGYTF. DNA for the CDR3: TGCGGTGCCAGCACTCTCCCGGACCCTATCCCCTATGGCTACACCTTC.

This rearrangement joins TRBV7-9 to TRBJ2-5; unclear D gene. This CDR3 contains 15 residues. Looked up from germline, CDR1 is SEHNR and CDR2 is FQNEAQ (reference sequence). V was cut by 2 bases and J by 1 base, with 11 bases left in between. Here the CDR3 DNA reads TGTGCCAGCAGCTTAAGAGCCGTTTTCCAAGAGACCCAGTACTTC. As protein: CASSLRAVFQETQYF.

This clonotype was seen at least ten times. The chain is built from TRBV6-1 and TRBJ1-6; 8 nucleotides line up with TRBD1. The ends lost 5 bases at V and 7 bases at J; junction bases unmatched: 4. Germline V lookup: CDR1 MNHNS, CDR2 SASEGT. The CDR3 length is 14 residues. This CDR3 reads CASSSGTGNSPLHF. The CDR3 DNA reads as TGTGCCAGCAGTTCCGGGACAGGCAATTCACCCCTCCACTTT.

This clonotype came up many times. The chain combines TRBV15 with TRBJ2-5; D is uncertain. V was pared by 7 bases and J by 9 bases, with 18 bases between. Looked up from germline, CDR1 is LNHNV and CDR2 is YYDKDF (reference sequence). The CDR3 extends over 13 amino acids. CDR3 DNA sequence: TGTGCCACCACCCACCAGTGGGTGGGCCCCCAGTACTTC. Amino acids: CATTHQWVGPQYF.

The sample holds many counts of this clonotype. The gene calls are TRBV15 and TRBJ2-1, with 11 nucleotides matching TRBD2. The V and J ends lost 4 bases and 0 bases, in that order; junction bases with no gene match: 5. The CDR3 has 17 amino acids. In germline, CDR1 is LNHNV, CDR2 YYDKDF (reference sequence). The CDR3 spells CATSISGGGSSYNEQFF. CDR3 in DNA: TGTGCCACCAGCATTAGCGGGGGGGGAAGCTCCTACAATGAGCAGTTCTTC.

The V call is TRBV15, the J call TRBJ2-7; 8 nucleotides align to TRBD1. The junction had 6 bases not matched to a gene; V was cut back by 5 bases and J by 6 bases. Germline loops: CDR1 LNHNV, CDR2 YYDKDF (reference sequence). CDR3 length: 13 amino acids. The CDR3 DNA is TGTGCCACCAGCCTCGACAGGGGAGGCGAGCAGTACGTC. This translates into CATSLDRGGEQYV.